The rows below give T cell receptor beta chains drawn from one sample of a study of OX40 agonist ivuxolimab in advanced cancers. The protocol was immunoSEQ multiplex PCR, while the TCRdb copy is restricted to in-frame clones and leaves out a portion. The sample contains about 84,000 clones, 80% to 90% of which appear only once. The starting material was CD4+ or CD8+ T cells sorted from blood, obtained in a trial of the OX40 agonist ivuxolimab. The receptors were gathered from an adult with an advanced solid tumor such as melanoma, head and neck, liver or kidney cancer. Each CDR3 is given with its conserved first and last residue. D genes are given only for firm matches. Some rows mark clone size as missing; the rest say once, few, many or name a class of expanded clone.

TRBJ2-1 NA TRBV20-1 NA CSAPYNEQFF TGCAGTGCTCCCTACAATGAGCAGTTCTTC
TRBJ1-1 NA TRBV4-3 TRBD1 CASSVSGGWNEAFF TGCGCCAGCAGCGTTTCAGGGGGGTGGAATGAAGCTTTCTTT
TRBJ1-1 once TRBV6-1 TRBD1 CASRTTGVDTEAFF TGTGCCAGCAGGACAACAGGGGTGGACACTGAAGCTTTCTTT
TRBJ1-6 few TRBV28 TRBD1 CASKEGQGVPPLHF TGTGCCAGCAAAGAGGGACAGGGGGTACCACCCCTCCACTTT
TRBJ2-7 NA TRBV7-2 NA CASSLVSYEQYF TGTGCCAGCAGCTTAGTGTCTTACGAGCAGTACTTC
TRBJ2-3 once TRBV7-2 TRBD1 CASSLDDRDGGTDTQYF TGTGCCAGCAGCTTAGATGACAGGGACGGAGGCACAGATACGCAGTATTTT
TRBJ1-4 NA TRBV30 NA CAWSVVPATRLFF TGTGCCTGGAGTGTAGTTCCCGCGACCCGATTGTTTTTT
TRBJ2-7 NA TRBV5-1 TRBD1 CASSLARQGFIEQYF TGCGCCAGCAGCTTGGCCAGACAGGGTTTTATCGAGCAGTACTTC
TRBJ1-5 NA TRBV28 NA CASSFRGVQEPQHF TGTGCCAGCAGTTTCAGAGGGGTCCAGGAACCCCAGCATTTT
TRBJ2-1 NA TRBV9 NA CASSVLADRPQFF TGTGCCAGCAGCGTTCTCGCGGACCGGCCACAGTTCTTC
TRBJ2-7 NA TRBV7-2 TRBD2 CASSLARTSVYEQYF TGTGCCAGCAGCTTAGCTCGGACTAGCGTCTACGAGCAGTACTTC
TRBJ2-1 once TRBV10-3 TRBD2 CATGLAGDNEQFF TGTGCCACCGGACTAGCGGGGGACAATGAGCAGTTCTTC
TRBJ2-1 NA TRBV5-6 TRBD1 CASSLDGQGVSNEQFF TGTGCCAGCAGCTTGGATGGACAGGGTGTCTCTAATGAGCAGTTCTTC
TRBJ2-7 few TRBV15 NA CATSRDWSSSYEQYF TGTGCCACCAGCAGAGATTGGAGCAGCTCCTACGAGCAGTACTTC
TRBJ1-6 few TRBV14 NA CASSFRAYNSPLHF TGTGCCAGCAGCTTCAGGGCCTATAATTCACCCCTCCACTTT
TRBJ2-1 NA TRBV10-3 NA CAISELGDNEQFF TGTGCCATCAGTGAACTAGGGGACAATGAGCAGTTCTTC
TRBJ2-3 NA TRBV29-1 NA CSVAIDDTQYF TGCAGCGTGGCGATCGACGATACGCAGTATTTT
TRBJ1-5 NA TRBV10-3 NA CAISESVGSNQPQHF TGTGCCATCAGTGAGTCGGTGGGAAGCAATCAGCCCCAGCATTTT
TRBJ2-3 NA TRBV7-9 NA CASSLSGDTQYF TGTGCCAGCAGCTTGAGTGGAGATACGCAGTATTTT
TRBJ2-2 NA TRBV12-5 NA CASGLDLGTGELFF TGTGCTAGTGGTTTGGATTTGGGCACCGGGGAGCTGTTTTTT
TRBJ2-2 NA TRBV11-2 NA CASSPRELGELFF TGTGCCAGCAGCCCTAGGGAGCTCGGGGAGCTGTTTTTT
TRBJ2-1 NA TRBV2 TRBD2 CASSELAAYNEQFF TGTGCCAGCAGTGAACTAGCGGCGTACAATGAGCAGTTCTTC
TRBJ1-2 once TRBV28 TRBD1 CASSLRGRGVGYTF TGTGCCAGCAGTTTAAGGGGGCGCGGGGTAGGCTACACCTTC
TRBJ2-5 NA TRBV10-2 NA CASNREVGTQYF TGCGCCAGCAACCGAGAGGTCGGGACCCAGTACTTC
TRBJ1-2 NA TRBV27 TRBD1 CASRRQGGGYGYTF TGTGCCAGCAGAAGACAGGGGGGAGGGTATGGCTACACCTTC
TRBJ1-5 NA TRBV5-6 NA CASSLGLARNQPQHF TGTGCCAGCAGCTTGGGACTCGCCCGCAATCAGCCCCAGCATTTT
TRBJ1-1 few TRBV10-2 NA CASFVQLNTEAFF TGCGCCAGCTTCGTACAGTTGAACACTGAAGCTTTCTTT
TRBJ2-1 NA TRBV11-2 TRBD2 CASSLAGGGIYNEQFF TGTGCCAGCAGCTTAGCCGGCGGGGGGATCTACAATGAGCAGTTCTTC